This T cell receptor beta chain originates from a study of blood T cell repertoires in COVID-19. Study-wide context: Some COVID-19 samples were acute and others convalescent; all came from the United States, Italy and Spain.

This clone appeared once. Trimming cost V 5 bases and J 0 bases, with 12 bases left between them. Germline CDR1 SGHTA, CDR2 FQGNSA. The length of the CDR3 is 15 residues. TCRdb's copy holds only in-frame clones and misses some; the assay was immunoSEQ multiplex PCR. The sample includes 150,000 to 200,000 clones, 75% to 85% seen only once; the top ten take approximately 6.9%. The sequence derives from a man aged 60-69 years with acute or convalescent COVID-19. This rearrangement joins TRBV7-2 to TRBJ2-3, with unresolved D. The sequencing input was peripheral blood. CDR3 bases: TGTGCCAGCAGCCTCCTCTATCGGAGCACAGATACGCAGTATTTT. This codes for CASSLLYRSTDTQYF.